The clone carrying this T cell receptor beta chain is classed as medium-sized. With V trimmed by 6 bases and J by 6 bases, 3 bases remained unmatched. This CDR3 has 12 amino acids. Germline CDR1 reads MNHEY; CDR2 reads SVGEGT. Sampling of bone marrow took place during active disease in every patient. The sample belongs to a study of read filtering for tumor transcriptome and immune sequencing. Across the study: The cohort had some 16 men and approximately 14 women aged roughly 40 to 80, mean around 66 years.

From about 400 ng of RNA, a library with molecular barcoded alpha/delta and beta/gamma adaptors was made. TCRdb independently ran MiXCR on the reads; one entry per CDR3 protein. The table shows 43,000 or so distinct CDR3 sequences, with approximately 12% occurring only once. The genes are TRBV6-2 or TRBV6-3 and TRBJ1-1; 8 nucleotides agree with TRBD1. The receptor was derived from a donor aged 40 or over with multiple myeloma. Sequencing was carried out using a population of CD138-negative cells sorted from bone marrow. This CDR3 is CASSWTGSEAFF. In DNA, the CDR3 is TGTGCCAGCAGCTGGACAGGGTCTGAAGCTTTCTTT.